This entry lists 4 T cell receptor beta chains sequenced from one sample in a study of T cells after posttransplantation cyclophosphamide (dated by TCRdb to 2016 to 2017). The library was made by the immunoSEQ multiplex PCR assay. The immuneACCESS repertoire file appears here via TCRdb, limited to in-frame rearrangements. These files lack a portion of the clones; in checked studies, under half of the deficit traces to unresolved V genes, and the cause of the others is not known. The sample table records 66,000 or so clones; around 93% of these occur just once. Roughly 2.9% of the sample goes to the ten largest clones. Sequencing was done on a sample of PBMCs. These receptors originate from a woman aged 25 to 39 in good health and a related stem cell transplant donor.

The CDR3 sequence is CAWGGQYYGYTF. DNA for the CDR3: TGTGCCTGGGGGGGACAGTACTATGGCTACACCTTC. The gene calls are TRBV30 and TRBJ1-2, with 7 bases aligning to TRBD1. The CDR3 covers 12 residues. V lost 5 bases to trimming and J lost 3 bases; unmatched junction nucleotides: 3. Germline V gene sequence: CDR1 GTSNPN, CDR2 SVGIG (reference sequence).

This chain joins TRBV28 and TRBJ2-7; no clear D. Per germline, CDR1 MDHEN and CDR2 SYDVKM. CDR3 size: 13 residues. The ends were cut back, 4 bases at V and 5 bases at J, with 12 bases in the middle. The CDR3 protein is CASSSGPLDEQYF. The CDR3 DNA sequence: TGTGCCAGCAGTTCAGGCCCATTGGACGAGCAGTACTTC.

The CDR3 is CASTQLTGFRNEQYF. The DNA of the CDR3 is TGCGCCAGCACTCAGTTGACCGGTTTTAGGAACGAGCAGTACTTC. This sequence joins TRBV10-2 and TRBJ2-7; no definite D call. With 7 bases removed from V and 5 bases from J, the gap between germline ends came to 21 bases. This CDR3 spans 15 amino acids. CDR1 WSHSY and CDR2 SAAADI come from the germline V gene.

The rearrangement links TRBV2 to TRBJ2-7; 10 bases match TRBD1. The germline V gene has CDR1 SNHLY and CDR2 FYNNEI. V lost 9 bases to trimming and J lost 3 bases; unmatched junction nucleotides: 2. This CDR3 has 12 residues. CDR3 nucleotides: TGTGCCAGTGGGGACAGGGGCTACGAGCAGTACTTC. Its translation is CASGDRGYEQYF.